These T cell receptor beta chains were read from a single sample in a study of beta chain features in type 1 diabetes. Sequencing used immunoSEQ multiplex PCR; TCRdb keeps in-frame clones, though not all of them. Of under 400,000 clones in the sample, 15% to 20% were seen once. Sequencing was done on a sample of naive CD4+ T cells from blood. These receptors all stem from a woman younger than 35 in good health. Each CDR3 is given with its conserved first and last residue. The D gene is left open where the match is weak. Not every row has a clone size; where given, it reads once, few, many or a size class.

abundance: .; v_gene: TRBV19; j_gene: TRBJ2-5; d_gene: TRBD1; CDR3aa: CASSGTVTQETQYF; CDR3nt: TGTGCCAGTAGCGGGACAGTGACCCAAGAGACCCAGTACTTC
abundance: few; v_gene: TRBV18; j_gene: TRBJ1-5; d_gene: .; CDR3aa: CASSPNGITNRVQPQHF; CDR3nt: TGTGCCAGCTCACCGAACGGAATTACGAACAGGGTTCAGCCCCAGCATTTT
abundance: .; v_gene: TRBV6-1; j_gene: TRBJ2-7; d_gene: TRBD1; CDR3aa: CASTRTGTGSYEQYF; CDR3nt: TGTGCCAGCACCAGAACCGGGACAGGCTCCTACGAGCAGTACTTC
abundance: few; v_gene: TRBV6-1; j_gene: TRBJ2-2; d_gene: .; CDR3aa: CASSILPGSPPELFF; CDR3nt: TGTGCCAGCAGCATCCTACCGGGGAGCCCCCCGGAGCTGTTTTTT
abundance: .; v_gene: TRBV2; j_gene: TRBJ2-7; d_gene: .; CDR3aa: CASSEAFGAGDSEQYF; CDR3nt: TGTGCCAGCAGTGAAGCTTTCGGGGCAGGGGATAGCGAGCAGTACTTC
abundance: .; v_gene: TRBV5-1; j_gene: TRBJ2-7; d_gene: TRBD1; CDR3aa: CASSLGTGAYEQYF; CDR3nt: TGCGCCAGCAGCTTGGGGACAGGAGCCTACGAGCAGTACTTC
abundance: .; v_gene: TRBV5-1; j_gene: TRBJ1-2; d_gene: .; CDR3aa: CASSSGDYGYTF; CDR3nt: TGCGCCAGCAGTTCGGGGGACTATGGCTACACCTTC
abundance: .; v_gene: TRBV10-3; j_gene: TRBJ2-7; d_gene: .; CDR3aa: CAISESVRTEQYF; CDR3nt: TGTGCCATCAGTGAGTCGGTGAGAACCGAGCAGTACTTC
abundance: few; v_gene: TRBV5-1; j_gene: TRBJ1-2; d_gene: .; CDR3aa: CASSLDASGFNYGYTF; CDR3nt: TGCGCCAGCAGCTTGGACGCCTCGGGGTTTAACTATGGCTACACCTTC
abundance: .; v_gene: TRBV5-1; j_gene: TRBJ1-5; d_gene: TRBD1; CDR3aa: CASSKQGMSNQPQHF; CDR3nt: TGCGCCAGCAGTAAACAGGGGATGAGCAATCAGCCCCAGCATTTT
abundance: few; v_gene: TRBV9; j_gene: TRBJ1-2; d_gene: .; CDR3aa: CASSAPGFGDGYTF; CDR3nt: TGTGCCAGCAGCGCGCCGGGTTTCGGAGATGGCTACACCTTC
abundance: few; v_gene: TRBV7-3; j_gene: TRBJ2-3; d_gene: TRBD2; CDR3aa: CASSSPQSGDGTDTQYF; CDR3nt: TGTGCCAGCAGCTCCCCTCAGAGCGGGGATGGCACAGATACGCAGTATTTT
abundance: few; v_gene: TRBV30; j_gene: TRBJ2-5; d_gene: .; CDR3aa: CAWEHRSRGETQYF; CDR3nt: TGTGCCTGGGAACATCGTAGCCGGGGGGAGACCCAGTACTTC
abundance: few; v_gene: TRBV7-2; j_gene: TRBJ2-7; d_gene: TRBD2; CDR3aa: CASSLLAGSYEQYF; CDR3nt: TGTGCCAGCAGCTTACTAGCGGGGTCCTACGAGCAGTACTTC
abundance: .; v_gene: TRBV29-1; j_gene: TRBJ1-2; d_gene: TRBD1; CDR3aa: CSVELGWYQVGQIYGYTF; CDR3nt: TGCAGCGTTGAATTGGGATGGTATCAAGTGGGACAGATCTATGGCTACACCTTC
abundance: .; v_gene: TRBV6-1; j_gene: TRBJ1-1; d_gene: .; CDR3aa: CASSDPPTGGPNTEAFF; CDR3nt: TGTGCCAGCAGTGACCCGCCTACTGGAGGGCCAAACACTGAAGCTTTCTTT